The source of this T cell receptor beta chain is a study of CD8+CD57+ T cells in acquired aplastic anemia (dated by TCRdb to the late 2010s). About the investigation overall: DNA extracted from sorted CD4+ and CD8+ cells had a mean of around 3 ug, with a range of about 0.18 to 27.4 ug. For healthy donor samples, the average read count was about 10 million for CD4+ cells and 11.0 million for CD8+ cells. Study-level results and caveats: Although roughly 29 CD8+ CDR3 sequences were shared by patients and controls, these sequences appeared highly expressed in patients and within the immunodominant clones of patients. CD8+ Simpson's diversity did not differ significantly between patients and healthy controls (P=0.060).

In the germline V gene, CDR1 corresponds to SGDLS and CDR2 to YYNGEE. Its CDR3 holds 14 amino acids, cysteine through phenylalanine. Kept here is only the CDR3 DNA, which spans 42 bases and is read in frame from base 1. V gives up 4 bases and J gives up 6 bases, and the segment between their germline ends measures 14 bases. Genomic DNA was used as template for profiling of TCR beta VDJ combinations and CDR3 sequences. An Illumina HiSeq 2000 was used for TCR repertoire sequencing. As for how the authors treated the data: TRBV/TRBJ rearrangement plots, CDR3 size and DJ length profiles, and Simpson's diversity index were used to evaluate the repertoires. The immunodominant clone was defined as the most abundant DNA sequence in deep sequencing data. CDR3 amino acid sequences were checked for sharing between subjects and were compared against published repertoires and the VDJdb database. In TCRdb, the public reads were trimmed at Q25 with fastp and aligned with MiXCR, with productive beta chains retained. A single entry per CDR3 protein holds the most common genes and DNA from its merged rows. These V and J calls rely on TCRdb rather than the paper's analysis. Within this sample are just over 400,000 distinct CDR3 sequences, with under 80% of them counted one time only. Of the sample, under 5% is held by the ten largest clones.

In this study, sorted CD4+ and CD8+ T cells from the blood of healthy subjects and of severe aplastic anemia patients had their TCR repertoires deep-sequenced. Ficoll-Paque density gradient centrifugation was used to isolate peripheral blood mononuclear cells. Before DNA extraction, CD4+ and CD8+ T cells were sorted with FACS or magnetic beads. Details on this clonotype: Its target antigen remains unknown. The sample holds no much larger clone one base away, and base qualities are not on file.

Material for sequencing was sorted CD4+, CD8+, or CD8+CD57+ T cells (not recorded which) from PBMCs. This receptor was taken from a human donor in good health, serving as a control. The chain was built from TRBV9 and TRBJ1-5, with the D segment identity uncertain. The CDR3 protein sequence reads: CASSPMDFGQPQHF. The DNA reads TGTGCCAGCAGCCCGATGGATTTTGGTCAGCCCCAGCATTTT.